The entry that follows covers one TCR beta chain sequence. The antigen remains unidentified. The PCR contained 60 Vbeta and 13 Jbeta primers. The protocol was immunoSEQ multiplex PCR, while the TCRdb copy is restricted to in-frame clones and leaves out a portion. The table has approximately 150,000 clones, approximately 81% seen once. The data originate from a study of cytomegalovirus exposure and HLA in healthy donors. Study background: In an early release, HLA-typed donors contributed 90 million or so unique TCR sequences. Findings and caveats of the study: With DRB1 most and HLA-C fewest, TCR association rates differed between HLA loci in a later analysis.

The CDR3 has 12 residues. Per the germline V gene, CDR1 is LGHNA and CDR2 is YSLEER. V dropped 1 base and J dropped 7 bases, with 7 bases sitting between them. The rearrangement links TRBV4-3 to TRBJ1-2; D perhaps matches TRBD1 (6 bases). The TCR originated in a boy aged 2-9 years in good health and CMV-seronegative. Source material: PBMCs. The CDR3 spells CASSQAQGGYTF. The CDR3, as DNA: TGCGCCAGCAGCCAAGCACAGGGTGGCTACACCTTC.